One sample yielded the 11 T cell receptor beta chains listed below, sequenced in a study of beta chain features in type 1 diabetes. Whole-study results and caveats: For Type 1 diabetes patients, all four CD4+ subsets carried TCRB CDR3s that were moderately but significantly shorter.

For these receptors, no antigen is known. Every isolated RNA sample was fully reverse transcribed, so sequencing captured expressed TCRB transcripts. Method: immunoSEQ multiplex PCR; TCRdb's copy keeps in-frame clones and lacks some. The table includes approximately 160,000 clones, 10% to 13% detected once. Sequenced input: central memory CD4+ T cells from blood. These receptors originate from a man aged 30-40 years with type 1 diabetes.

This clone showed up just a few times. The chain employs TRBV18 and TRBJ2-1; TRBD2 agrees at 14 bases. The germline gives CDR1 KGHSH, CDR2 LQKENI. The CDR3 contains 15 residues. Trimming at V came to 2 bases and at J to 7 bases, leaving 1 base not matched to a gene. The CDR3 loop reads CASSPRTSGRNEQFF. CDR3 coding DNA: TGTGCCAGCTCACCAAGGACTAGCGGGAGGAATGAGCAGTTCTTC.

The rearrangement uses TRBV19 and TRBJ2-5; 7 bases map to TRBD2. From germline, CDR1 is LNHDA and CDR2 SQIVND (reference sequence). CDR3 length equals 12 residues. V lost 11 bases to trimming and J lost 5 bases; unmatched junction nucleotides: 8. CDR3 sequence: CASAGVGETQYF. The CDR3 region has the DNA TGTGCCTCGGCGGGAGTGGGCGAGACCCAGTACTTC. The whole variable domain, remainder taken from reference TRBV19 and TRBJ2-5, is DGGITQSPKYLFRKEGQNVTLSCEQNLNHDAMYWYRQDPGQGLRLIYYSQIVNDFQKGDIAEGYSVSREKKESFPLTVTSAQKNPTAFYLCASAGVGETQYFGPGTRLLVL.

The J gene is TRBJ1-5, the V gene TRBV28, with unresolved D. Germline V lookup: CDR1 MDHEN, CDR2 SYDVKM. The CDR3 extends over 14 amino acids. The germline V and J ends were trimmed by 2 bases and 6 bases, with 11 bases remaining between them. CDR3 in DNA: TGTGCCAGCAGTTTAACGGGGTTGGTTCAGCCCCAGCATTTT. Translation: CASSLTGLVQPQHF.

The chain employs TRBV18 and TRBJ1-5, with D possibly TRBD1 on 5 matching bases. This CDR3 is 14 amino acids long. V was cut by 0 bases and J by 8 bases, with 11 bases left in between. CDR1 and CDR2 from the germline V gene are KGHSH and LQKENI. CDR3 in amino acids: CASSPPGEAKPQHF. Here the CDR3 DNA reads TGTGCCAGCTCACCACCGGGGGAGGCGAAGCCCCAGCATTTT. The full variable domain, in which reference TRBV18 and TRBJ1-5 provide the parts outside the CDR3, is NAGVMQNPRHLVRRRGQEARLRCSPMKGHSHVYWYRQLPEEGLKFMVYLQKENIIDESGMPKERFSAEFPKEGPSILRIQQVVRGDSAAYFCASSPPGEAKPQHFGDGTRLSIL.

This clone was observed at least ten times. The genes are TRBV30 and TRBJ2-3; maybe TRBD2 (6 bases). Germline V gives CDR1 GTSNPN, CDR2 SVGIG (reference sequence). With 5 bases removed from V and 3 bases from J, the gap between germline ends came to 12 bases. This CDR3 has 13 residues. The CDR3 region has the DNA TGTGCCTGGGGCCTTCGGGAGACAGATACGCAGTATTTT. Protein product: CAWGLRETDTQYF.

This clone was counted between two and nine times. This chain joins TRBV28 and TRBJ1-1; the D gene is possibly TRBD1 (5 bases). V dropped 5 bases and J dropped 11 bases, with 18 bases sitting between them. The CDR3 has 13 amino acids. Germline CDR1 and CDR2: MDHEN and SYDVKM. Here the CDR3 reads CASSLTTRQWAFF. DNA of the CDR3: TGTGCCAGCAGTCTTACGACCCGACAGTGGGCTTTCTTT.

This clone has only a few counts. The CDR3 bases are TGTGCCAGCAGCAACCGGGGGGGGACCTACGAGCAGTACTTC. This gives the protein CASSNRGGTYEQYF. The chain couples TRBV21-1 to TRBJ2-7; the table's D call, TRBD2, has no DNA check behind it. TRBV21-1 is assigned pseudogene status. This CDR3 contains 14 residues.

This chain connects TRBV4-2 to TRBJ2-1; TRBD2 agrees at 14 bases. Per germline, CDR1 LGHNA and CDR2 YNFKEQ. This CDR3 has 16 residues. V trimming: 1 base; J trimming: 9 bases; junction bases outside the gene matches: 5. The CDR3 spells CASSQGGLAGVGEQFF. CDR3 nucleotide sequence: TGTGCCAGCAGCCAAGGGGGACTAGCGGGAGTAGGTGAGCAGTTCTTC.

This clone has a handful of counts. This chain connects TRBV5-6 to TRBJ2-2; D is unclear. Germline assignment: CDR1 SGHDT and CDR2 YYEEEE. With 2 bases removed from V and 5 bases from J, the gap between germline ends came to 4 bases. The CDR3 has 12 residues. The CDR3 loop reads CASSFVTGELFF. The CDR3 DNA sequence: TGTGCCAGCAGCTTTGTAACCGGGGAGCTGTTTTTT.

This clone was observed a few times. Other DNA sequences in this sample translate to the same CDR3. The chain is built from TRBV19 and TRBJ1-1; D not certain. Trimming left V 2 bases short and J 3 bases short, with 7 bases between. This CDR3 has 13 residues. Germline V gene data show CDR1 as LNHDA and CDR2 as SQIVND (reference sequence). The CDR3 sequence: CASSINRDTEAFF. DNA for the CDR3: TGTGCCAGTAGTATAAATCGGGACACTGAAGCTTTCTTT.

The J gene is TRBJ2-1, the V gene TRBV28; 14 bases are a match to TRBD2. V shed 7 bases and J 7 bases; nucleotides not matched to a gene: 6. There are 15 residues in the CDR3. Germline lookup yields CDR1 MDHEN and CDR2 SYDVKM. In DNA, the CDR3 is TGTGCCAGCATAACCGGGACTAGCGGGAGAAATGAGCAGTTCTTC. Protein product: CASITGTSGRNEQFF. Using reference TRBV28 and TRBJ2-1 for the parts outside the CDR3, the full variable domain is DVKVTQSSRYLVKRTGEKVFLECVQDMDHENMFWYRQDPGLGLRLIYFSYDVKMKEKGDIPEGYSVSREKKERFSLILESASTNQTSMYLCASITGTSGRNEQFFGPGTRLTVL.